What follows describes a single T cell receptor beta chain. Per germline, CDR1 SGHNT and CDR2 YENEEA. Trimming removed 1 base from V and 0 bases from J, with 14 bases in between. This CDR3 spans 17 amino acids. Produced via immunoSEQ multiplex PCR; TCRdb's table is partial and in-frame only. The table has 45,000 to 55,000 clones, 90% to 95% seen once; the top ten hold under 7.5%. The record originates from a study of graft-versus-host responses after intestinal transplantation. Overall study context: Transplantation in recipients was multivisceral, liver-intestinal, or isolated intestinal.

The TCR was taken from a human patient who received an intestinal transplant, so some T cells may come from the graft donor. The sample in question was PBMCs, obtained more than 750 days after a first intestinal transplant, on the day of a second. J is TRBJ2-3 and V is TRBV11-3, with D tentatively TRBD1 or TRBD2 (5 bases each). The CDR3 DNA is TGTGCCAGCAGCTTAGGAGGGGCCGGGTTGAGCACAGATACGCAGTATTTT. This gives the protein CASSLGGAGLSTDTQYF.